These 10 T cell receptor beta chains were all obtained from the same sample, sequenced in a study of CD8 T cells in ankylosing spondylitis. TCRdb redid the calling of the 5' RACE reads with MiXCR, one entry per CDR3 protein. The data show 40,000 to 55,000 distinct CDR3 sequences, 6.5% to 9% seen once. Sequenced sample: blood, either unsorted or a sorted T cell fraction (not recorded which). The receptor source for this set is a female donor with ankylosing spondylitis or in good health (not recorded which).

With respect to this clonotype: One junction end disagrees with the germline gene, perhaps due to a read error. The CDR3 loop is CCARGPGSGVLATNEKLFF. Written as DNA, the CDR3 is TGCTGTGCTAGGGGTCCGGGATCAGGGGTCCTTGCAACTAATGAAAAACTGTTTTTT. J is TRBJ1-4 and V is TRBV20-1, with a weak D call TRBD1 (6 bases). The CDR3 has 19 residues. The germline V gene has CDR1 DFQATT and CDR2 SNEGSKA (reference sequence).

This clonotype has more than one count but fewer than ten. One base away lies a much larger clone, so this may be a sequencing read error. The CDR3 sequence is CASSQGRGGQEAQYF. Here the CDR3 DNA reads TGCGCCAGCAGCCAAGGGCGGGGGGGACAAGAGGCCCAGTACTTC. The genes are TRBV4-3 and TRBJ2-5, with 9 bases lining up with TRBD2. This CDR3 has 15 amino acids. The V gene's germline CDR1 is LGHNA and CDR2 YSLEER.

In this sample, this clonotype turned up a few times. The CDR3 DNA reads as TGTGCCAGCAGTGAGTCCAGGGTATTGGCCGGGGAGCTGTTTTTT. Protein: CASSESRVLAGELFF. The V and J genes are TRBV25-1 and TRBJ2-2; possibly TRBD1 for D (5 bases). Germline V lookup: CDR1 MGHDK, CDR2 SYGVNS. Trimming took 3 bases from V and 6 from J, leaving 14 bases between them. This CDR3 is built from 15 residues.

The chain combines TRBV5-1 with TRBJ1-2; perhaps TRBD1 as D (6 bases). Germline V gives CDR1 SGHRS, CDR2 YFSETQ. The CDR3 extends over 15 amino acids. V lost 0 bases, J lost 7 bases, and 16 bases lay in between. CDR3 DNA sequence: TGCGCCAGCAGCTTGGACGGGGGCGAAACCTCTGGCTACACCTTC. It yields the protein CASSLDGGETSGYTF. Combining the CDR3 with reference TRBV5-1 and TRBJ1-2 gives the whole variable domain KAGVTQTPRYLIKTRGQQVTLSCSPISGHRSVSWYQQTPGQGLQFLFEYFSETQRNKGNFPGRFSGRQFSNSRSEMNVSTLELGDSALYLCASSLDGGETSGYTFGSGTRLTVV.

This clonotype has a count of ten or more. The gene calls are TRBV4-3 and TRBJ2-2; TRBD2 aligns across 8 bases. The germline V gene has CDR1 LGHNA and CDR2 YSLEER. The CDR3 has 18 amino acids. V shed 0 bases and J 3 bases; nucleotides not matched to a gene: 9. The CDR3 is CASSQDLSGGGHTGELFF. CDR3 DNA: TGCGCCAGCAGCCAAGATCTTTCCGGGGGGGGGCACACCGGGGAGCTGTTTTTT.

This clonotype has a count of ten or more. This chain joins TRBV20-1 and TRBJ2-2, with D maybe TRBD1 (5 bases). The CDR3 sequence is 16 residues long. Trimming took 0 bases from V and 7 from J, leaving 18 bases between them. The germline CDR1 and CDR2 sequences are DFQATT and SNEGSKA (reference sequence). CDR3: CSARDPGAGMSGELFF. The DNA for the CDR3 is TGCAGTGCTAGAGATCCTGGTGCAGGGATGAGCGGGGAGCTGTTTTTT.

This clonotype was seen ten or more times. J is TRBJ1-1 and V is TRBV7-6; D is undetermined. This CDR3 region has 13 residues. The germline gives CDR1 SGHVS, CDR2 FNYEAQ. Trimming cost V 1 base and J 1 base, with 4 bases left between them. CDR3 in amino acids: CASSLDKNTEAFF. The CDR3 nucleotides are TGTGCCAGCAGCTTAGACAAGAACACTGAAGCTTTCTTT.

The sample holds many counts of this clonotype. The chain links TRBV11-2 to TRBJ1-1, with D possibly TRBD1 on 5 matching bases. Germline V lookup: CDR1 SGHAT, CDR2 FQNNGV. V dropped 0 bases and J dropped 5 bases, with 10 bases sitting between them. The CDR3 has 14 residues. The CDR3, as DNA: TGTGCCAGCAGCTTAGATCGGGGCACGACTGAAGCTTTCTTT. This encodes CASSLDRGTTEAFF.

The table lists this clonotype with many counts. J is TRBJ1-1 and V is TRBV5-6, with D unresolved. There are 15 residues in the CDR3. CDR1 and CDR2 (germline): SGHDT, YYEEEE. Deletions cut 7 bases from V and 5 bases from J, with 21 bases between. CDR3 residues: CASSSGGQYYTEAFF. CDR3 nucleotides: TGTGCCAGCTCCTCCGGAGGGCAGTACTATACTGAAGCTTTCTTT.

This clonotype was recorded many times. The chain combines TRBV5-1 with TRBJ1-1; 8 bases map to TRBD1. The V and J ends lost 2 bases and 3 bases, in that order; junction bases with no gene match: 9. This CDR3 region has 16 residues. The germline V gene has CDR1 SGHRS and CDR2 YFSETQ. In DNA, the CDR3 is TGCGCCAGCAGCTTCCGGACAGGGATGCTGTACACTGAAGCTTTCTTT. The encoded protein is CASSFRTGMLYTEAFF. Full variable domain (remainder filled in from reference TRBV5-1 and TRBJ1-1): KAGVTQTPRYLIKTRGQQVTLSCSPISGHRSVSWYQQTPGQGLQFLFEYFSETQRNKGNFPGRFSGRQFSNSRSEMNVSTLELGDSALYLCASSFRTGMLYTEAFFGQGTRLTVV.